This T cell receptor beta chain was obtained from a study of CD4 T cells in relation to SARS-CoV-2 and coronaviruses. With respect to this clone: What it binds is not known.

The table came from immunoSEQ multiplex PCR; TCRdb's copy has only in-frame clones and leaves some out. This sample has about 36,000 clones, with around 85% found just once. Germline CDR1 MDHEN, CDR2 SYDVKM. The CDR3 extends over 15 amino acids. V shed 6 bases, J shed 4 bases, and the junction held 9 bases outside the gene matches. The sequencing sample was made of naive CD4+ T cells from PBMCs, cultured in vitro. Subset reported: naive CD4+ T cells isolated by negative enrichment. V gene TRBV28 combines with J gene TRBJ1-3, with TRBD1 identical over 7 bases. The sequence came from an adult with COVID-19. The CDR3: CASSVGGSSGNTIYF. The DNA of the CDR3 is TGTGCCAGCAGCGTAGGGGGCTCTTCCGGAAACACCATATATTTT.